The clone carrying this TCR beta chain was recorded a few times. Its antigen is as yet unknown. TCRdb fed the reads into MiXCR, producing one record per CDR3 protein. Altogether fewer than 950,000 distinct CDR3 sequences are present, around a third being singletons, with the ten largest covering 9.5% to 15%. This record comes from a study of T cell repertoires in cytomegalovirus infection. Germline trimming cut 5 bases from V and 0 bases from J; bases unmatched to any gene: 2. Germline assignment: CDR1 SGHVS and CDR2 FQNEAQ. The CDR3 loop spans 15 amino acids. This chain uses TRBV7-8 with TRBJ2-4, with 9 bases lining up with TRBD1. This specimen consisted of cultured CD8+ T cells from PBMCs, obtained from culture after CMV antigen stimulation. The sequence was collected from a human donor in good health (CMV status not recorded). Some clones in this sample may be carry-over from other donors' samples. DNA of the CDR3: TGTGCCAGCAGCCAGGACAGGGGAGCCAAAAACATTCAGTACTTC. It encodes CASSQDRGAKNIQYF.